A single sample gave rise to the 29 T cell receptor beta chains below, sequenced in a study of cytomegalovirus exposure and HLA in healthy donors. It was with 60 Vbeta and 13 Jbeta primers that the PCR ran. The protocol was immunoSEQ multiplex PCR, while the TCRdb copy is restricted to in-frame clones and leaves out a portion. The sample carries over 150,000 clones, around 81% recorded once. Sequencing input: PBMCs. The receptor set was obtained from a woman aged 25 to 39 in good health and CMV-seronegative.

Here the CDR3 reads CASSFRGYLKGGYTF. The DNA of the CDR3 is TGTGCCAGCAGCTTTAGGGGATATCTTAAAGGAGGCTACACCTTC. The chain carries TRBV5-6 and TRBJ1-2; tentatively, D is TRBD1 (5 bases). Germline CDR1 SGHDT, CDR2 YYEEEE. V shed 2 bases and J shed 8 bases, with 19 bases lying between them. This CDR3 is 15 amino acids long.

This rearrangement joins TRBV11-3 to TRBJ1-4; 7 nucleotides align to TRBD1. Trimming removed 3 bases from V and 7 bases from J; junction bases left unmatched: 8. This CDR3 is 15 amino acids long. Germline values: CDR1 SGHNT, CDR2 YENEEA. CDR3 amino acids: CASSLNRQGGEKLFF. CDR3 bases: TGTGCCAGCAGCTTGAACCGACAGGGTGGTGAAAAACTGTTTTTT.

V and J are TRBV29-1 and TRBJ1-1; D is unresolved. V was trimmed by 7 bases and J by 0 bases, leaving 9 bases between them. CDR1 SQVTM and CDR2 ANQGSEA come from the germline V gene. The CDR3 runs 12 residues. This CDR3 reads CSADTLNTEAFF. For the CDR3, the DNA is TGCAGCGCTGACACTTTGAACACTGAAGCTTTCTTT.

The CDR3 DNA reads TGTGCCAGCAGCTTAGCAGGGGGACTAGCTAACTATGGCTACACCTTC. Its protein is CASSLAGGLANYGYTF. The chain recombines TRBV7-9 with TRBJ1-2, with a weak D call TRBD1 (6 bases). Trimming took 0 bases from V and 0 from J, leaving 11 bases between them. Germline V gene lookup returns CDR1 SEHNR and CDR2 FQNEAQ (reference sequence). The CDR3 is 16 amino acids.

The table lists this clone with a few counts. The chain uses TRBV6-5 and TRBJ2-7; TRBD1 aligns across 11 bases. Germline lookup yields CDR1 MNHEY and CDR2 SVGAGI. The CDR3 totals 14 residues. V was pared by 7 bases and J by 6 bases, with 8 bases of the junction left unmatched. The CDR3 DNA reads TGTGCCAGCAAACGAGGACAGGGGGCCTTCGAGCAGTACTTC. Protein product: CASKRGQGAFEQYF.

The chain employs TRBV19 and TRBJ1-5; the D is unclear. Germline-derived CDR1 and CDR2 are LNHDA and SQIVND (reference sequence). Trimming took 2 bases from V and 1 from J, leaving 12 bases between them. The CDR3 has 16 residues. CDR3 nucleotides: TGTGCCAGTAGTATAAGATTGGGAGACAGCAATCAGCCCCAGCATTTT. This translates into CASSIRLGDSNQPQHF. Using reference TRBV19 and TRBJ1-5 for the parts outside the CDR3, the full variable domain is DGGITQSPKYLFRKEGQNVTLSCEQNLNHDAMYWYRQDPGQGLRLIYYSQIVNDFQKGDIAEGYSVSREKKESFPLTVTSAQKNPTAFYLCASSIRLGDSNQPQHFGDGTRLSIL.

The CDR3: CASNLVTGATGELFF. CDR3 sequence (DNA): TGTGCCAGCAATTTGGTGACAGGGGCCACCGGGGAGCTGTTTTTT. The rearrangement links TRBV2 to TRBJ2-2, with 8 bases lining up with TRBD1. Germline V gene sequence: CDR1 SNHLY, CDR2 FYNNEI. V lost 7 bases to trimming and J lost 4 bases; unmatched junction nucleotides: 8. The CDR3 runs 15 residues.

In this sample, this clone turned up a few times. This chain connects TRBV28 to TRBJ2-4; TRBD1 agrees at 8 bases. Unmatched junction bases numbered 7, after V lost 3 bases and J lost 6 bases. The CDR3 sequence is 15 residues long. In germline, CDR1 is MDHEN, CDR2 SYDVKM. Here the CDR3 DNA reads TGTGCCAGCAGTTTTCGGGGGACAGGAGCAAACATTCAGTACTTC. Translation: CASSFRGTGANIQYF.

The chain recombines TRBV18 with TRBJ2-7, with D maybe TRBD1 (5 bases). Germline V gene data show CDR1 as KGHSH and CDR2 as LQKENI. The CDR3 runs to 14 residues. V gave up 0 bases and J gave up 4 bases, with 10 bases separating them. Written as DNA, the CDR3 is TGTGCCAGCTCACCACCGTCAGGGTTGTACGAGCAGTACTTC. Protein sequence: CASSPPSGLYEQYF.

Written as DNA, the CDR3 is TGTGCCAGCAGTGAAGTCAGGGGGAACACTGAAGCTTTCTTT. It yields the protein CASSEVRGNTEAFF. The chain carries TRBV6-1 and TRBJ1-1, with D perhaps TRBD1 (6 bases). Trimming removed 1 base from V and 1 base from J, with 7 bases in between. Germline lookup yields CDR1 MNHNS and CDR2 SASEGT. The CDR3 extends over 14 amino acids.

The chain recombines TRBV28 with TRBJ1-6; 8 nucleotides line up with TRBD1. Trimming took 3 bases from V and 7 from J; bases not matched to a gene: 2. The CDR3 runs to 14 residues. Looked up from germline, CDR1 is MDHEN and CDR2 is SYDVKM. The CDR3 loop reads CASSLGQDNSPLHF. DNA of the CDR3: TGTGCCAGCAGTTTGGGACAGGACAATTCACCCCTCCACTTT.

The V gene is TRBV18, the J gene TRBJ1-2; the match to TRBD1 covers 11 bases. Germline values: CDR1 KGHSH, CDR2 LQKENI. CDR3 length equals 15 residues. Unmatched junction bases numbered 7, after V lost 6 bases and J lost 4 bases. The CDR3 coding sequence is TGTGCCAGCTCCGCCGGGACAGGGGGTACCTATGGCTACACCTTC. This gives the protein CASSAGTGGTYGYTF.

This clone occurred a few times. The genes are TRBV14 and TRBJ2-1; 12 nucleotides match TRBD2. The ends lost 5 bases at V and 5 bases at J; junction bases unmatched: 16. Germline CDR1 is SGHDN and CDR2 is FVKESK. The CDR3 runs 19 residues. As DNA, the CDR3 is TGTGCCAGCAGCTCAATTGGTCACGGGACTAGCGGGCCTCACAATGAGCAGTTCTTC. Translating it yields CASSSIGHGTSGPHNEQFF.

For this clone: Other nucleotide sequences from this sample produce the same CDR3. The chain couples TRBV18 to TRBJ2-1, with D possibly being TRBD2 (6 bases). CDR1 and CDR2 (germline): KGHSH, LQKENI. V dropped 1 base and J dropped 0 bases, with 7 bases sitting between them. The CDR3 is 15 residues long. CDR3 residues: CASSPLADSYNEQFF. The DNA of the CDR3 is TGTGCCAGCTCACCACTAGCGGACTCCTACAATGAGCAGTTCTTC.

This CDR3 reads CASSLGGTGIEKLFF. CDR3 bases: TGTGCCAGCAGCTTAGGAGGGACAGGGATCGAAAAACTGTTTTTT. V and J are TRBV7-9 and TRBJ1-4, with 9 bases aligning to TRBD1. The length of the CDR3 is 15 residues. Germline CDR1 reads SEHNR; CDR2 reads FQNEAQ (reference sequence). V shed 1 base, J shed 8 bases, and the junction held 5 bases outside the gene matches.

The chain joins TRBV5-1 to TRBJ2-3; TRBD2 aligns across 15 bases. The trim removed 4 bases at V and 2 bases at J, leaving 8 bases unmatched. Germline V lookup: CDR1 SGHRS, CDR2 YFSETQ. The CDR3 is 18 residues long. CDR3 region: CASSPGTSGGHSTDTQYF. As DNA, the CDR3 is TGCGCCAGCAGCCCCGGGACTAGCGGGGGGCATTCCACAGATACGCAGTATTTT.

The chain's CDR3 is CASSLYRYNEQFF. The CDR3, as DNA: TGTGCCAGCAGCTTGTACAGGTACAATGAGCAGTTCTTC. The rearrangement joins TRBV5-5 to TRBJ2-1, with TRBD1 as a possible D gene (5 bases). This CDR3 has 13 residues. Per germline, CDR1 SGHKS and CDR2 YYEKEE (reference sequence). V lost 1 base to trimming and J lost 4 bases, with 6 bases between them.

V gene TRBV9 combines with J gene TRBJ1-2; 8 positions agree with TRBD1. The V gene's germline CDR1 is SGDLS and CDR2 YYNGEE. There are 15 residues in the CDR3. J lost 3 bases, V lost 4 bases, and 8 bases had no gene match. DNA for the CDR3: TGTGCCAGCAGCCCGGACCAGGACAGGGACTATGGCTACACCTTC. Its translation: CASSPDQDRDYGYTF.

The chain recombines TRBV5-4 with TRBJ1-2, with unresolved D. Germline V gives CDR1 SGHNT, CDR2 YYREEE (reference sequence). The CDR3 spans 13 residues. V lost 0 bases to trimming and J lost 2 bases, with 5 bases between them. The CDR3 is CASSLGQNYGYTF. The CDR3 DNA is TGTGCCAGCAGCTTGGGGCAGAACTATGGCTACACCTTC.

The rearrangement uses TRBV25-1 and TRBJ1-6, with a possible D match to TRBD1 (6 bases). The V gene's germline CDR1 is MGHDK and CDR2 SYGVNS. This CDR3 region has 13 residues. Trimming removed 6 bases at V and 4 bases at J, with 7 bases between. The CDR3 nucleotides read TGTGCCAGCAGCAGGGGTTATAATTCACCCCTCCACTTT. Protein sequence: CASSRGYNSPLHF.

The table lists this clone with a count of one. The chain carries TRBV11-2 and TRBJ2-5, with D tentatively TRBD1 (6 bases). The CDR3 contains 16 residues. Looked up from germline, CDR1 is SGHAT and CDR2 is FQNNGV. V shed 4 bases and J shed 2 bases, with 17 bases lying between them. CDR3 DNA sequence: TGTGCCAGCAGCTCCGGAACAGGGCTCGAGCAAGAGACCCAGTACTTC. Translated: CASSSGTGLEQETQYF.

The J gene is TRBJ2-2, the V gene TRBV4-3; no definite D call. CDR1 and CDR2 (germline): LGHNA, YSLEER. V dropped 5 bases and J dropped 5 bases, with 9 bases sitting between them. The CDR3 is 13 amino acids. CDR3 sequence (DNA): TGCGCCAGCAGCAAATTCGGGACCGGGGAGCTGTTTTTT. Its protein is CASSKFGTGELFF.

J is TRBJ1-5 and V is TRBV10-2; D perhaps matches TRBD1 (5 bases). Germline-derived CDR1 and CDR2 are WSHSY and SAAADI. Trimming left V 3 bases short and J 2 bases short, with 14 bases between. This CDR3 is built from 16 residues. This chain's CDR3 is CASSDIPRGGNQPQHF. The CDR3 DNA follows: TGCGCCAGCAGTGATATCCCAAGGGGCGGCAATCAGCCCCAGCATTTT.

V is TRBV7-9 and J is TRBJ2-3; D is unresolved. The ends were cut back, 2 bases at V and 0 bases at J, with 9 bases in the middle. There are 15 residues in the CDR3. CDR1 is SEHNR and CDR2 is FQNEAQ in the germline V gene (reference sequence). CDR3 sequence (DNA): TGTGCCAGCAGCTTACACTACCCGAGCACAGATACGCAGTATTTT. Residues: CASSLHYPSTDTQYF.

The CDR3 DNA is TGTGCCAGCAGGGAGAACAGGGTTGGCTACGAGCAGTACTTC. Amino acid sequence: CASRENRVGYEQYF. The V gene is TRBV2, the J gene TRBJ2-7; D is possibly TRBD1 (6 bases). CDR1 and CDR2 from the germline V gene are SNHLY and FYNNEI. The CDR3 loop spans 14 amino acids. The germline V and J ends were trimmed by 6 bases and 3 bases, with 15 bases remaining between them.

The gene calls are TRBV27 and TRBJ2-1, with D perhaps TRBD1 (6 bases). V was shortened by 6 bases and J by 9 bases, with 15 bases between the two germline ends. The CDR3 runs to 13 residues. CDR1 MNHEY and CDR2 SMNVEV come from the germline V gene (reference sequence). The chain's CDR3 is CASRSSGVIEQFF. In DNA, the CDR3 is TGTGCCAGCAGGAGCTCAGGGGTGATTGAGCAGTTCTTC.

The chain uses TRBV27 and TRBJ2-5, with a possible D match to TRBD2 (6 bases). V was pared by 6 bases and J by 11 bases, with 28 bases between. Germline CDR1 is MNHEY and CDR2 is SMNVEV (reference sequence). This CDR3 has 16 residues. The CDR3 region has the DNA TGTGCCAGCAGCCCAGACGGCGGGGCCCAGTATTGGGAGCAGTACTTC. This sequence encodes CASSPDGGAQYWEQYF.

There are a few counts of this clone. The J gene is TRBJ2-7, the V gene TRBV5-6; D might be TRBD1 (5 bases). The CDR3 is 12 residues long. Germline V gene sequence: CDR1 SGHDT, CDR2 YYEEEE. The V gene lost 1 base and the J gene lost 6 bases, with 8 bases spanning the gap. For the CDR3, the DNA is TGTGCCAGCAGCTTGACACAGGTCGAGCAGTACTTC. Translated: CASSLTQVEQYF.

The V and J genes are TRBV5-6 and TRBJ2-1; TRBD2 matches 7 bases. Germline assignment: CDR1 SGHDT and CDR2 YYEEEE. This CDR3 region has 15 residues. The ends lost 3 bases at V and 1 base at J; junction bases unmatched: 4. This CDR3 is CASSSLRGSYNEQFF. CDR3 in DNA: TGTGCCAGCAGCTCCCTGCGGGGGTCCTACAATGAGCAGTTCTTC. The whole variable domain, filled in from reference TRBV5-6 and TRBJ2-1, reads DAGVTQSPTHLIKTRGQQVTLRCSPKSGHDTVSWYQQALGQGPQFIFQYYEEEERQRGNFPDRFSGHQFPNYSSELNVNALLLGDSALYLCASSSLRGSYNEQFFGPGTRLTVL.